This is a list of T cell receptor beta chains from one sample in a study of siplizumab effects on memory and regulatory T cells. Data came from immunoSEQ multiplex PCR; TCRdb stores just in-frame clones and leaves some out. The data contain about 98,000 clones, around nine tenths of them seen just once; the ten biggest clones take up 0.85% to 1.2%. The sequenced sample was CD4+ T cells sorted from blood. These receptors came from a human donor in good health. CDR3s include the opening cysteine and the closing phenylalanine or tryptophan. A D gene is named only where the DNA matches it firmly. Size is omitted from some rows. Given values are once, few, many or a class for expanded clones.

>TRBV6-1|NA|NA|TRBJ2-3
TGTGCCAGCAGGACAGAGGGGAGAACAGATACGCAGTATTTT
CASRTEGRTDTQYF
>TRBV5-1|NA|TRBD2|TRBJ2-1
TGCGCCAGCAGCTCCCGGGCTAGCGGGAGGGCCACTAATGAGCAGTTCTTC
CASSSRASGRATNEQFF
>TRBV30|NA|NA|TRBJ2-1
TGTGCCTGGAGTTCAGGTATCAGGAATTCCTACAATGAGCAGTTCTTC
CAWSSGIRNSYNEQFF
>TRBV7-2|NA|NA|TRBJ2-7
TGTGCCAGCAGCTTAGTCAGGGAGACTTACGAGCAGTACTTC
CASSLVRETYEQYF
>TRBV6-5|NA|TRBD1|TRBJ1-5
TGTGCCAGCAAACAGGGGGCCTGGCAGCCCCAGCATTTT
CASKQGAWQPQHF
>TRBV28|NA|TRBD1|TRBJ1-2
TGTGCCAGCAGTTACCCACAGGGGATTAACTATGGCTACACCTTC
CASSYPQGINYGYTF
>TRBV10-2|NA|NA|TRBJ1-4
TGCGCCAGCAGTGGAGAGACAAGGCTGTTTTTT
CASSGETRLFF
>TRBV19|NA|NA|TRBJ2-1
TGTGCCAGTAAGGGAGGACTCGGCTACCCGGCTGAGCAGTTCTTC
CASKGGLGYPAEQFF
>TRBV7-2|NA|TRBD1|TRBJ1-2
TGTGCCAGCAGCGCACCAGGGGACAGGGGGCGATATGGCTACACCTTC
CASSAPGDRGRYGYTF
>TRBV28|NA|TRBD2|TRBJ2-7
TGTGCCAGCAGTTTTTCCCGGACTGGCGGGAGGGAGCAGTACTTC
CASSFSRTGGREQYF
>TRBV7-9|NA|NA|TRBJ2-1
TGTGCCAGCAGCTTCACGGAATACAATGAGCAGTTCTTC
CASSFTEYNEQFF
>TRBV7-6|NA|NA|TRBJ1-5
TGTGCCAGCAGCCAGGACAATAATCAGCCCCAGCATTTT
CASSQDNNQPQHF
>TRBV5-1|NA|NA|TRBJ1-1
TGCGCCAGCGGGAAAACTCCCAGGGACACTGAAGCTTTCTTT
CASGKTPRDTEAFF
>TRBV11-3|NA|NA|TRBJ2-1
TGTGCCAGCAGCTTAGAGCGCCTGGGGGTTAATGAGCAGTTCTTC
CASSLERLGVNEQFF
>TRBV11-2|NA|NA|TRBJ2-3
TGTGCCAGCAGCTTGACGGTTAGCACAGATACGCAGTATTTT
CASSLTVSTDTQYF
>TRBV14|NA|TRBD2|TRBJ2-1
TGTGCCAGCAGTCCCAGAAACCGACTAGCGGGAGGTTACAATGAGCAGTTCTTC
CASSPRNRLAGGYNEQFF
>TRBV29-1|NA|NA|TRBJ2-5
TGCAGCGTCCGGGGGGGACAGAGGGGCCAAGAGACCCAGTACTTC
CSVRGGQRGQETQYF
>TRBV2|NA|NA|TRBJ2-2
TGTGCCAGCAAAGAAAACACCGGGGAGCTGTTTTTT
CASKENTGELFF
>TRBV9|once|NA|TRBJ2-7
TGTGCCAGCAGCGTAGGGGCCGAATACTACGAGCAGTACTTC
CASSVGAEYYEQYF
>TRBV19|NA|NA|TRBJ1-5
TGTGCCAGTAGTATCCTGGACCGTAAGCCCCAGCATTTT
CASSILDRKPQHF
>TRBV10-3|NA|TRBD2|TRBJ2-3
TGTGCCATCAGTGAGCCAGGACTAGCGGGGACGGGAGATACGCAGTATTTT
CAISEPGLAGTGDTQYF
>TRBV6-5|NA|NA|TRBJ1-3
TGTGCCAGCATGGGTTCCCGGGCCTCTGGAAACACCATATATTTT
CASMGSRASGNTIYF
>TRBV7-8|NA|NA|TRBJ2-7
TGTGCCAACAGCTTTTTTGGTGTTGGTAACGAGCAGTACTTC
CANSFFGVGNEQYF
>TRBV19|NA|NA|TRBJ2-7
TGTGCCAGTCGACCTCACGCCCGGGGCGGGCCTTCCTACGAGCAGTACTTC
CASRPHARGGPSYEQYF
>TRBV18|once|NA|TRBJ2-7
TGTGCCAGCTCATCCCTACAGAGCTCCTACGAGCAGTACTTC
CASSSLQSSYEQYF
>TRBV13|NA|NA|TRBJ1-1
TGTGCCAGCAGGAGAAGGAAACTGAACACTGAAGCTTTCTTT
CASRRRKLNTEAFF
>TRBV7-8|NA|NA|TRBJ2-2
TGTGCCAGCAGCTTATTTAACGAAGGGATTTCCGGGGAGCTGTTTTTT
CASSLFNEGISGELFF
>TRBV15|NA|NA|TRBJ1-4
TGTGCCACCAGCAGAGGACTTAATAAAAAACTGTTTTTT
CATSRGLNKKLFF
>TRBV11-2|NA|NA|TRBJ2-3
TGTGCCAGCAGCTTTAGTAGTTTATCGGGCGCGCAGTATTTT
CASSFSSLSGAQYF
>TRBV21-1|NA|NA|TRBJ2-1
TGTGCCAGCAGCAAAGGGTGCGAGGGTCCCCCCTCCTACAATGAGCAGTTCTTC
CASSKGCEGPPSYNEQFF
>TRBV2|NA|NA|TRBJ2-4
TGTGCCAGCAGTGGGGAGCCGAGAAACATTCAGTACTTC
CASSGEPRNIQYF
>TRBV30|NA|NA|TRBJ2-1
TGTGCCTGGAGCGGGACCAATAGCTATGAACAGTTCTTC
CAWSGTNSYEQFF
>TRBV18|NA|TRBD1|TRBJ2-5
TGTGCCAGCTCCCCCGACAGGGGGCTCCAAGAGACCCAGTACTTC
CASSPDRGLQETQYF
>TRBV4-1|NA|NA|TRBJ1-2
TGCGCCAGCAGCCAGACCGGGACACCCTATGGCTACACCTTC
CASSQTGTPYGYTF
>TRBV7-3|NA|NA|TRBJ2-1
TGTGCCAGCAGCTTATACGGGAGAGGGTCCTACAATGAGCAGTTCTTC
CASSLYGRGSYNEQFF